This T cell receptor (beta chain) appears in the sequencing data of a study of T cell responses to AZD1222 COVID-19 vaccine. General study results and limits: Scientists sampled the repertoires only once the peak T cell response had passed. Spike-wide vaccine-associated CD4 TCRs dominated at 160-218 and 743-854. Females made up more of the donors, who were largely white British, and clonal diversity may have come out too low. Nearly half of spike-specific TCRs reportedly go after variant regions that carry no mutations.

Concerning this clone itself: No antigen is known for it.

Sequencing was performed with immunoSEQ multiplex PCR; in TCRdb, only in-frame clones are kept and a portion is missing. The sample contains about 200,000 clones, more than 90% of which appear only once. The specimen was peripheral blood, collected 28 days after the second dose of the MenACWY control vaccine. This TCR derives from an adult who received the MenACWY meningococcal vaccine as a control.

CDR3 DNA: TGTGCCAGCAGCTTAGATGGCAGTCTGTACGGGGAGCTGTTTTTT. As protein: CASSLDGSLYGELFF. The chain recombines TRBV7-9 with TRBJ2-2; D unclear. V was trimmed by 1 base and J by 7 bases, leaving 13 bases between them. The CDR3 runs to 15 residues. Looked up from germline, CDR1 is SEHNR and CDR2 is FQNEAQ (reference sequence).